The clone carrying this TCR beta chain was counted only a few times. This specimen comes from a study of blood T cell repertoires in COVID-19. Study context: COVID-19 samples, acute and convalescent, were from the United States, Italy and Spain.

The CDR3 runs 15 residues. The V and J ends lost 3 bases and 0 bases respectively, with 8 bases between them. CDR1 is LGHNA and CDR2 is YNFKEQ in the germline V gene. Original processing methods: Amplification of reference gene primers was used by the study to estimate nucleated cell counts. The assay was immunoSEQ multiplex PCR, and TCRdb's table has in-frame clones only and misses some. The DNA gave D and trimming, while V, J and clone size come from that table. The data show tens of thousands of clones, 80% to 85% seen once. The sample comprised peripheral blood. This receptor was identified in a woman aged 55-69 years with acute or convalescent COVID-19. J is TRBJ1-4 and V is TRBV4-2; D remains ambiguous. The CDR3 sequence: CASSHQAATNEKLFF. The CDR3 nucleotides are TGTGCCAGCAGCCATCAGGCTGCAACTAATGAAAAACTGTTTTTT.